Only one count was recorded for the clone carrying this T cell receptor (beta chain). This specimen comes from a study of shared clonotypes between healthy human individuals. Germline-derived CDR1 and CDR2 are LNHDA and SQIVND (reference sequence). The CDR3 extends over 16 amino acids. V was shortened by 3 bases and J by 2 bases, with 11 bases between the two germline ends. Method: immunoSEQ multiplex PCR; TCRdb's copy keeps in-frame clones and lacks some. The table lists roughly 1 million clones, around 75% of them singletons. Sequences were obtained from memory CD4+ T cells sorted from blood. Documented subset: CD45RA-negative fraction. The TCR was taken from a man aged 18 to 29 in good health. V usage is TRBV19 and J usage is TRBJ2-6; tentatively, D is TRBD1 (6 bases). This chain's CDR3 is CASSIPQGAGANVLTF. Here the CDR3 DNA reads TGTGCCAGTAGTATCCCACAGGGTGCTGGGGCCAACGTCCTGACTTTC. The full variable domain, completed using reference TRBV19 and TRBJ2-6, is DGGITQSPKYLFRKEGQNVTLSCEQNLNHDAMYWYRQDPGQGLRLIYYSQIVNDFQKGDIAEGYSVSREKKESFPLTVTSAQKNPTAFYLCASSIPQGAGANVLTFGAGSRLTVL.